This T cell receptor beta chain was identified during a study of cytotoxic CD8 clonotypes in ibrutinib-treated CLL. Method: immunoSEQ multiplex PCR; TCRdb's copy keeps in-frame clones and lacks some. The sample lists about 200,000 clones, approximately 75% occurring once. Between the trimmed V and J ends, which lost 5 bases and 3 bases, there was a span of 3 bases. CDR3 length: 10 amino acids. The germline CDR1 and CDR2 sequences are SGHDT and YYEEEE. The chain uses TRBV5-6 and TRBJ2-7, with D uncertain. This TCR was sampled from a human donor with chronic lymphocytic leukemia. This sample comprised PBMCs, obtained after 12 months of ibrutinib treatment. The CDR3 reads CASRIYEQYF. The CDR3 region has the DNA TGTGCCAGCAGAATCTACGAGCAGTACTTC.